This T cell receptor beta chain emerged from a study of post-analysis software for immune sequencing data. Study context: The courses of disease that were included comprised relapsing-remitting, secondary progressive and progressive-relapsing multiple sclerosis.

TCR beta cDNA libraries had unique molecular identifiers. One entry per CDR3 protein results from TCRdb running MiXCR on the PCR reads. Seen here are about 380,000 distinct CDR3 sequences, roughly 36% observed once, and the top ten hold over 10%. Worth noting for this clonotype: Its antigen is still unknown.

V was pared by 3 bases and J by 9 bases, with 15 bases between. CDR3 length: 13 residues. The germline gives CDR1 LGHDT, CDR2 YNNKEL (reference sequence). Overall study findings and caveats: In patients, TRBV5-6, TRBV5-1 and TRBV20-1 belonged to five or six TRBV segments found more frequently than in controls. Controls' normalized Chao1 diversity significantly exceeded that of multiple sclerosis patients. F-measure co-clustering was strong for batch-matched samples.

The genes are TRBV3-1 and TRBJ2-7; tentative D call: TRBD2 (5 bases). The specimen was blood. This receptor was identified in a girl aged 10 to 17 with multiple sclerosis. CDR3 nucleotide sequence: TGTGCCAGCAGCCATCAGCCAGGCGGGCCGCAGTACTTC. Translation: CASSHQPGGPQYF.